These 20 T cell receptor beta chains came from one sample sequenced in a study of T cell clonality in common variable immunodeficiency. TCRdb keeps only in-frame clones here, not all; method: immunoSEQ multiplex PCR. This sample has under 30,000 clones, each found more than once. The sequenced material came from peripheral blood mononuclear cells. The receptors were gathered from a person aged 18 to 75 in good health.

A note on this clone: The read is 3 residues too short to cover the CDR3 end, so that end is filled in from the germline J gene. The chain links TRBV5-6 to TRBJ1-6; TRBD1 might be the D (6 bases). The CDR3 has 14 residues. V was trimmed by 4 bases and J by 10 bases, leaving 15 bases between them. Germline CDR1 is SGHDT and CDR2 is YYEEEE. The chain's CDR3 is CASSAGTKQSPLHF. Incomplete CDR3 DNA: TGTGCCAGCAGCGCCGGGACAAAACAATCACCC.

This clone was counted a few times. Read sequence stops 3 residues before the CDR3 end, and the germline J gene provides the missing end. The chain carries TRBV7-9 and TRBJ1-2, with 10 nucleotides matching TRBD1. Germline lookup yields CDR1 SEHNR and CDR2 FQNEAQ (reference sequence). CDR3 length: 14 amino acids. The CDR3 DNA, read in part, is TGTGCCAGCAGTCGGACCGGGACAGGGGACGGC. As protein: CASSRTGTGDG. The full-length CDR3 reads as CASSRTGTGDGYTF.

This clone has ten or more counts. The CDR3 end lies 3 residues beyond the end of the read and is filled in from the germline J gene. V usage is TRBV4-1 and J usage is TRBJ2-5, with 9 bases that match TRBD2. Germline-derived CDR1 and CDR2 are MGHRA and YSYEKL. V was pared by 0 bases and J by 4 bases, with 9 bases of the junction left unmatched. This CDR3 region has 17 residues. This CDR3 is CASSQEGGGASRETQYF. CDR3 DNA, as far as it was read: TGCGCCAGCAGCCAAGAAGGCGGGGGGGCCTCTCGAGAGACC.

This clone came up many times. The CDR3 bases that were read are TGTGCCATCAGTGAGCGGACTAGCGGGGGGGCGGTTGAG. Protein: CAISERTSGGAVE. The entire CDR3 reads CAISERTSGGAVEQFF. This chain joins TRBV10-3 and TRBJ2-1; the match to TRBD2 covers 15 bases. The read finishes 3 residues shy of the CDR3 end, and the germline J gene is used to complete it. The CDR3 totals 16 residues. Germline CDR1 is ENHRY and CDR2 is SYGVKD. J lost 9 bases, V lost 2 bases, and 5 bases had no gene match.

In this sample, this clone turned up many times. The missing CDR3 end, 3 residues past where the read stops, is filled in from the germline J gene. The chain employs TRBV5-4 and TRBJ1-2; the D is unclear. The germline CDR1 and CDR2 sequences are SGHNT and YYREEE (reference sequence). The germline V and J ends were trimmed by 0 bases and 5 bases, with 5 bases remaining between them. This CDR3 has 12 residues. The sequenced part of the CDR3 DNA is TGTGCCAGCAGCTTGGCCGGGTATGGC. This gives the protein CASSLAGYG. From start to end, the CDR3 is CASSLAGYGYTF.

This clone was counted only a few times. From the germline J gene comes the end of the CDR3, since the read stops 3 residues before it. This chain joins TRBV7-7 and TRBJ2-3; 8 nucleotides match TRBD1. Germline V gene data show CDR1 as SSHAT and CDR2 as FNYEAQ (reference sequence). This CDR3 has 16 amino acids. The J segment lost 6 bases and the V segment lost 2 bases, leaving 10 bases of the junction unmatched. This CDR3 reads CASSLSGQGAGDTQYF. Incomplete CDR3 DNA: TGTGCCAGCAGCTTAAGTGGCCAGGGGGCGGGGGATACG.

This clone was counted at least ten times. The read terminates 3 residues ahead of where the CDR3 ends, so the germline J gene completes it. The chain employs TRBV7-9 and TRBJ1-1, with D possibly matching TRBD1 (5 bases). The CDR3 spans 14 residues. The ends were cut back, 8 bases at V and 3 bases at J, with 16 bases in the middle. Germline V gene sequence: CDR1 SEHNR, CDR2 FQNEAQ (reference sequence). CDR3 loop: CASGGGTGYTEAFF. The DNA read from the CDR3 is TGTGCCAGCGGCGGGGGGACCGGTTACACTGAA.

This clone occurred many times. The sequenced CDR3 bases are TGTGCCAGCAGCCTCGGGACAGCCTTCTATGGC. It encodes CASSLGTAFYG. The complete CDR3 sequence is CASSLGTAFYGYTF. V is TRBV7-2 and J is TRBJ1-2, with 7 bases fitting TRBD1. The read finishes 3 residues shy of the CDR3 end, and the germline J gene is used to complete it. With 5 bases clipped from V and 4 bases from J, the junction kept 7 bases outside the gene matches. This CDR3 spans 14 amino acids. Germline CDR1 SGHTA, CDR2 FQGNSA.

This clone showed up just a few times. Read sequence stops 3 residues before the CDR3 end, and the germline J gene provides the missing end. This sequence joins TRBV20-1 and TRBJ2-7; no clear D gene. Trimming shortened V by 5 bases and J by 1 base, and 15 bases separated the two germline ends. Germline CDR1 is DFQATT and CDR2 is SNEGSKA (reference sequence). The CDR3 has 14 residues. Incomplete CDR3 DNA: TGCAGTGCTTACAAAGGGTCCACATCCTACGAG. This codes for CSAYKGSTSYE. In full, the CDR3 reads CSAYKGSTSYEQYF.

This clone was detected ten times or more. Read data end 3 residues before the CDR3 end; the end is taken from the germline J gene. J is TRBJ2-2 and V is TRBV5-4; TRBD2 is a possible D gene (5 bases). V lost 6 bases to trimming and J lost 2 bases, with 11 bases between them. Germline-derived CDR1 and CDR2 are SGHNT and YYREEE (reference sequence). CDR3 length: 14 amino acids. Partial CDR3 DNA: TGTGCCAGCATGCGGGCAGTCAACACCGGGGAG. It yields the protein CASMRAVNTGE. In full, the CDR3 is CASMRAVNTGELFF. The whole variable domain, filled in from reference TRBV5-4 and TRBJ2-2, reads ETGVTQSPTHLIKTRGQQVTLRCSSQSGHNTVSWYQQALGQGPQFIFQYYREEENGRGNFPPRFSGLQFPNYSSELNVNALELDDSALYLCASMRAVNTGELFFGEGSRLTVL.

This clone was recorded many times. CDR3 sequence: CASSLSRARSNQPQHF. CDR3 bases read: TGTGCCAGCAGCTTGAGTAGGGCTCGGAGCAATCAGCCC. The chain joins TRBV7-8 to TRBJ1-5, with unresolved D. The missing CDR3 end, 3 residues past where the read stops, is filled in from the germline J gene. The ends were cut back, 3 bases at V and 1 base at J, with 13 bases in the middle. CDR1 SGHVS and CDR2 FQNEAQ come from the germline V gene. This CDR3 has 16 amino acids.

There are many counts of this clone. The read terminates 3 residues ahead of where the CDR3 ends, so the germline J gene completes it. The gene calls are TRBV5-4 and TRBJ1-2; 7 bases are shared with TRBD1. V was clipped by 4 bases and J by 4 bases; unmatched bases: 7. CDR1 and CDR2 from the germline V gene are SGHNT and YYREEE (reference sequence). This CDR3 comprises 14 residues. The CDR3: CASSTTGIPYGYTF. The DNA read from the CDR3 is TGTGCCAGCAGCACGACAGGGATCCCCTATGGC.

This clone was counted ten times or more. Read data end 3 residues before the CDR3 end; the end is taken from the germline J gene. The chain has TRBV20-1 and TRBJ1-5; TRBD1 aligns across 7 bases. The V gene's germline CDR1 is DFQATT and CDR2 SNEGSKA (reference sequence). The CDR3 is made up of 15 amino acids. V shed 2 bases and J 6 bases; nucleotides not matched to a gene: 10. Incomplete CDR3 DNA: TGCAGTGCTAGATTCGACAGGGCGGCGGGTCAGCCC. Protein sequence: CSARFDRAAGQP. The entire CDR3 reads CSARFDRAAGQPQHF.

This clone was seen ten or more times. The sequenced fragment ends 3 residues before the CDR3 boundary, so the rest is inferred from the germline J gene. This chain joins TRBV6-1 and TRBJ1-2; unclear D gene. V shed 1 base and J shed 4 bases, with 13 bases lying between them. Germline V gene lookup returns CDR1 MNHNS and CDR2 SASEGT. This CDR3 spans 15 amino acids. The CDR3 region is CASSEGYRTPYGYTF. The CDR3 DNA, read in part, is TGTGCCAGCAGTGAAGGGTACAGAACCCCCTATGGC.

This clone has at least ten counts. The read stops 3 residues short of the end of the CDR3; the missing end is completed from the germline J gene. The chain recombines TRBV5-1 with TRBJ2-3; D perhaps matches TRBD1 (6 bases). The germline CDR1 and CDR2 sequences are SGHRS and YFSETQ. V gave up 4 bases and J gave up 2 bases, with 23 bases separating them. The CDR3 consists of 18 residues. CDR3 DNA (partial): TGCGCCAGCAGCCCCCCCTCGGGGACATTACCTAACACAGATACG. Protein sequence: CASSPPSGTLPNTDT. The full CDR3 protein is CASSPPSGTLPNTDTQYF.

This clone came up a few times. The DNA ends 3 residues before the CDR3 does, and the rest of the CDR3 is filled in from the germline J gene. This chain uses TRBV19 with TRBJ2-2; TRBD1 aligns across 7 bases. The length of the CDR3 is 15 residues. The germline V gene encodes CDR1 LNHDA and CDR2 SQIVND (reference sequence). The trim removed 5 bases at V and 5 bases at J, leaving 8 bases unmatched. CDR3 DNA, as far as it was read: TGTGCCAGTAGTCAGACGACAGGGCGGACCGGGGAG. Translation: CASSQTTGRTGE. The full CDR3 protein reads CASSQTTGRTGELFF.

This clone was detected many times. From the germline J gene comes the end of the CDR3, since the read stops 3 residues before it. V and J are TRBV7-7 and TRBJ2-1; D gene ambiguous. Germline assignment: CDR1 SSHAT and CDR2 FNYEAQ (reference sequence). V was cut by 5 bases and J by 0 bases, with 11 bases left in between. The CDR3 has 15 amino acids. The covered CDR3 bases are TGTGCCAGCAGCCCACAGTCGAGCTCCTACAATGAG. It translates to CASSPQSSSYNE. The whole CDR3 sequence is CASSPQSSSYNEQFF.

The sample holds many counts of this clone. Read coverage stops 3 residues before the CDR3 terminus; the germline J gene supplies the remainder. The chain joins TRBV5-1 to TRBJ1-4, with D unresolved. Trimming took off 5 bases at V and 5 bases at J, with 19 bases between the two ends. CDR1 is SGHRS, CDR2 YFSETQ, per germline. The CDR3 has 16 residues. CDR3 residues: CASSDIVLGRNEKLFF. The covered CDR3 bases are TGCGCCAGCAGTGACATCGTCCTGGGCAGAAATGAAAAA.

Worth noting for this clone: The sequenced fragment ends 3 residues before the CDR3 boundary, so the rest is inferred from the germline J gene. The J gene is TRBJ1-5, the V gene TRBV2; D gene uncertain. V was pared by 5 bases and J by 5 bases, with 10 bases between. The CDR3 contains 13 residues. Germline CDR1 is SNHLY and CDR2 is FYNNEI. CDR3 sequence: CASSWAAHQPQHF. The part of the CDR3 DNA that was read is TGTGCCAGCAGTTGGGCAGCCCATCAGCCC.

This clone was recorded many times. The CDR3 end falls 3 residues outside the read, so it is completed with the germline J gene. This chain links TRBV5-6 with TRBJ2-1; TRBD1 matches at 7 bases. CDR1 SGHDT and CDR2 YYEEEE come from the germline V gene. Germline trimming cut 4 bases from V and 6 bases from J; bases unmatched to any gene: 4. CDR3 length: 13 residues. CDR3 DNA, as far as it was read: TGTGCCAGCAGCCGGTGGACAGGCAATGAG. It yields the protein CASSRWTGNE. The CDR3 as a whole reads CASSRWTGNEQFF.